The rows below give T cell receptor beta chains drawn from one sample of a study of PD-L1 blockade in urothelial cancer. Here immunoSEQ multiplex PCR was the method, and the copy in TCRdb shows in-frame clones only, minus some. This table holds about 88,000 clones, 85% to 95% found once. Sequencing used PBMCs, obtained around atezolizumab (anti-PD-L1) treatment. Receptors were obtained from a man aged 60 to 69 with urothelial cancer. Both conserved end residues are part of each CDR3. A D gene is named only where the DNA matches it firmly. Not every row has a clone size; where given, it reads once, few, many or a size class.

V gene,D gene,J gene,clone size,CDR3 DNA,CDR3 protein
TRBV9,TRBD2,TRBJ2-2,.,TGTGCCAGCAGCGAGGGGGGGACTAGCGGTCCGAACACCGGGGAGCTGTTTTTT,CASSEGGTSGPNTGELFF
TRBV7-8,.,TRBJ1-2,.,TGTGCCAGCAGCTTAGCGGGCAGGGCGAACTATGGCTACACCTTC,CASSLAGRANYGYTF
TRBV29-1,TRBD2,TRBJ2-7,.,TGCAGCGCCCAAGGACTAGCGGGGGGGCCGAATGAGCAGTACTTC,CSAQGLAGGPNEQYF
TRBV9,TRBD2,TRBJ2-5,few,TGTGCCAGCAGCGGCGGGAGTCAAGAGACCCAGTACTTC,CASSGGSQETQYF
TRBV30,.,TRBJ1-4,.,TGTGCCTGGATGGGGGGGGGTACTAATGAAAAACTGTTTTTT,CAWMGGGTNEKLFF
TRBV7-9,TRBD1,TRBJ1-3,.,TGTGCCAGCAGCTTAATCGGACAGGGCTCTGGAAACACCATATATTTT,CASSLIGQGSGNTIYF
TRBV6-1,.,TRBJ2-7,.,TGTGCCAGCAGTGAAACCGGCTACGAGCAGTACTTC,CASSETGYEQYF
TRBV6-1,.,TRBJ2-3,.,TGTGCCAGCAGCCTCCGGGACACAAGAACAGATACGCAGTATTTT,CASSLRDTRTDTQYF
TRBV4-1,TRBD1,TRBJ2-2,.,TGCGCCAGCAGCCAAGAGACAGGGCAGAACACCGGGGAGCTGTTTTTT,CASSQETGQNTGELFF
TRBV29-1,TRBD1,TRBJ2-3,.,TGCAGCGTGGGGCTCGGGACAGGGGGTGGCACAGATACGCAGTATTTT,CSVGLGTGGGTDTQYF
TRBV11-2,.,TRBJ2-2,.,TGTGCCAGCAGCTCCGGGGCCGGGGAGCTGTTTTTT,CASSSGAGELFF
TRBV20-1,.,TRBJ2-7,once,TGCAGTGCTAGAGATCTGGAGGAGCAGTACTTC,CSARDLEEQYF
TRBV7-2,TRBD1,TRBJ1-6,once,TGTGCCAGCAGCCACCGGACAGGGGCTACATCACCCCTCCACTTT,CASSHRTGATSPLHF
TRBV7-3,TRBD1,TRBJ2-2,.,TGTGCCAGCAGCAGGACAGGGGACACCGGGGAGCTGTTTTTT,CASSRTGDTGELFF
TRBV27,TRBD2,TRBJ2-7,.,TGTGCCAGCAGTTTAGTTAGCGGGTACGAGCAGTACTTC,CASSLVSGYEQYF
TRBV30,TRBD1,TRBJ1-6,.,TGTGCCTGGAGTAGGACAGGGACAAGTTACTCACCCCTCCACTTT,CAWSRTGTSYSPLHF
TRBV25-1,.,TRBJ1-2,.,TGTGCCAGCAGTGATGGGGGGGTGGACAACTATGGCTACACCTTC,CASSDGGVDNYGYTF
TRBV10-1,.,TRBJ1-1,few,TGCGCCAGCAAGGCTGTGGGGGGCACTGAAGCTTTCTTT,CASKAVGGTEAFF
TRBV6-6,.,TRBJ2-7,.,TGTGCCAGCAGTTACGAGCCTACTAGCTCCTACGAGCAGTACTTC,CASSYEPTSSYEQYF
TRBV7-9,TRBD1,TRBJ1-1,.,TGTGCCAGCAGCTTTGACAGGGCTGTGGCTTTCTTT,CASSFDRAVAFF
TRBV9,.,TRBJ1-4,.,TGTGCCAGCAGCGTAGCCCCGTTGGAGGGTGAAAAACTGTTTTTT,CASSVAPLEGEKLFF
TRBV2,TRBD1,TRBJ2-7,.,TGTGCCAGCAGTGATGGGACAGGGGTTTTATACGAGCAGTACTTC,CASSDGTGVLYEQYF
TRBV11-2,TRBD2,TRBJ2-1,once,TGTGCCAGCACCCGGCTAGCGGGCTACAATGAGCAGTTCTTC,CASTRLAGYNEQFF
TRBV9,TRBD2,TRBJ2-3,.,TGTGCCAGCAGCGTAGCTACGGGACTAGCGGGAGCCGATACGCAGTATTTT,CASSVATGLAGADTQYF
TRBV18,TRBD2,TRBJ2-3,.,TGTGCCAGCTCATCGTCGGGACTAGCCACAGATACGCAGTATTTT,CASSSSGLATDTQYF
TRBV5-4,TRBD1,TRBJ2-3,.,TGTGCCAGCAGTCCCGGACAGGGTGGAGATACGCAGTATTTT,CASSPGQGGDTQYF
TRBV4-3,.,TRBJ2-2,once,TGCGCCAGCAGCCTAGAGACGGGGACCGGGGAGCTGTTTTTT,CASSLETGTGELFF
TRBV6-1,TRBD1,TRBJ1-1,.,TGTGCCAGCAGTGTAAAGGGGGCGACTGAAGCTTTCTTT,CASSVKGATEAFF
TRBV7-2,.,TRBJ1-1,few,TGTGCCAGCAATCCAGGGGTCACGAACACTGAAGCTTTCTTT,CASNPGVTNTEAFF
TRBV7-2,TRBD2,TRBJ2-5,.,TGTGCCAGCAGCAAGACTAGCGGGGCACAAGAGACCCAGTACTTC,CASSKTSGAQETQYF
TRBV18,.,TRBJ1-2,.,TGTGCCAGCTCACCACTCGACAGAGCCGGCTATGGCTACACCTTC,CASSPLDRAGYGYTF
TRBV9,.,TRBJ1-5,.,TGTGCCAGCAGCACCCCGGACTGGAGCAATCAGCCCCAGCATTTT,CASSTPDWSNQPQHF
TRBV30,TRBD2,TRBJ2-1,.,TGTGCCTGGAGTGTAGGTCGGTTAGGACTAGGGCTCAATGAGCAGTTCTTC,CAWSVGRLGLGLNEQFF
TRBV5-6,TRBD1,TRBJ2-2,once,TGTGCCAGCACCGACAGGGTGAACACCGGGGAGCTGTTTTTT,CASTDRVNTGELFF
TRBV7-2,.,TRBJ2-3,.,TGTGCCAGCAGCTTAGCGAGAGATACGCAGTATTTT,CASSLARDTQYF
TRBV7-2,.,TRBJ2-7,.,TGTGCCAGCAGCACTTCCTACGAGCAGTACTTC,CASSTSYEQYF
TRBV2,TRBD2,TRBJ2-1,.,TGTGCCAGCAGTCCTAGACTAGCGAGGAACAATGAGCAGTTCTTC,CASSPRLARNNEQFF
TRBV5-1,.,TRBJ2-1,.,TGCGCCAGCAGCATCGGACAGAACAATGAGCAGTTCTTC,CASSIGQNNEQFF
TRBV5-6,.,TRBJ1-1,.,TGTGCCAGCAGCCCCGGGGGTGCGGGGGAGAACACTGAAGCTTTCTTT,CASSPGGAGENTEAFF
TRBV5-4,.,TRBJ1-1,.,TGTGCCAGCAGCTTGGCGGCGGTTAACACTGAAGCTTTCTTT,CASSLAAVNTEAFF
TRBV7-9,TRBD2,TRBJ2-5,.,TGTGCCAGCAGTGGGGGGGTACGAGAGACCCAGTACTTC,CASSGGVRETQYF
TRBV5-1,.,TRBJ1-5,.,TGCGCCAGCAGCTTGGGTTCCGGGGGAGGTCAGCCCCAGCATTTT,CASSLGSGGGQPQHF